Listed below are T cell receptor beta chains from one sample, sequenced in a study of CD4 T cells in relation to SARS-CoV-2 and coronaviruses. TCRdb keeps only in-frame clones here, not all; method: immunoSEQ multiplex PCR. In the table there are 65,000 or so clones, about 90% of which are singletons. Sequenced sample: memory CD4+ T cells from PBMCs. The origin of the receptors is a human donor in good health. CDR3s include the opening cysteine and the closing phenylalanine or tryptophan. The D gene is left open where the match is weak. Expanded clones are given a class, and other clones once, few, many or no size at all.

d_call: -
v_call: TRBV9
j_call: TRBJ2-1
clone_size: -
cdr3_aa: CASSVRLADYNEQFF
cdr3_nt: TGTGCCAGCAGCGTTCGGTTAGCGGACTACAATGAGCAGTTCTTC

d_call: TRBD1
v_call: TRBV2
j_call: TRBJ1-2
clone_size: -
cdr3_aa: CASSEWSGGRGYTF
cdr3_nt: TGTGCCAGCAGTGAATGGTCAGGGGGAAGAGGCTACACCTTC

d_call: TRBD1
v_call: TRBV19
j_call: TRBJ2-7
clone_size: -
cdr3_aa: CASSPGTGYSYEQYF
cdr3_nt: TGTGCCAGTAGCCCCGGGACAGGGTACTCCTACGAGCAGTACTTC

d_call: TRBD2
v_call: TRBV7-2
j_call: TRBJ2-1
clone_size: -
cdr3_aa: CASSLAGTSGGAVEQFF
cdr3_nt: TGTGCCAGCAGCTTAGCTGGGACTAGCGGGGGGGCAGTGGAGCAGTTCTTC

d_call: -
v_call: TRBV7-2
j_call: TRBJ1-6
clone_size: -
cdr3_aa: CASIPGPNSPLHF
cdr3_nt: TGTGCCAGCATCCCGGGCCCCAATTCACCCCTCCACTTT

d_call: -
v_call: TRBV6-6
j_call: TRBJ2-5
clone_size: -
cdr3_aa: CASSPLETQYF
cdr3_nt: TGTGCCAGCAGTCCGCTAGAGACCCAGTACTTC

d_call: TRBD2
v_call: TRBV30
j_call: TRBJ2-3
clone_size: -
cdr3_aa: CAWRGLAGVGEARGGQYF
cdr3_nt: TGTGCCTGGAGGGGACTAGCGGGGGTCGGAGAAGCCCGGGGTGGGCAGTATTTT

d_call: -
v_call: TRBV4-3
j_call: TRBJ1-3
clone_size: -
cdr3_aa: CASSLSRGDTIYF
cdr3_nt: TGCGCCAGCAGCCTGTCGAGGGGGGACACCATATATTTT

d_call: -
v_call: TRBV28
j_call: TRBJ1-4
clone_size: -
cdr3_aa: CASRGDVANEKLFF
cdr3_nt: TGTGCCAGCAGGGGGGACGTGGCTAATGAAAAACTGTTTTTT

d_call: -
v_call: TRBV6-5
j_call: TRBJ1-6
clone_size: -
cdr3_aa: CASTGTPLYSPLHF
cdr3_nt: TGTGCCAGCACGGGAACCCCTCTCTATTCACCCCTCCACTTT

d_call: TRBD1
v_call: TRBV19
j_call: TRBJ1-1
clone_size: -
cdr3_aa: CASSKQGRNTEAFF
cdr3_nt: TGTGCCAGTAGCAAACAGGGGCGTAACACTGAAGCTTTCTTT

d_call: TRBD1
v_call: TRBV2
j_call: TRBJ1-3
clone_size: few
cdr3_aa: CASSRFGTGAGNTIYF
cdr3_nt: TGTGCCAGCAGTCGTTTCGGGACAGGGGCTGGAAACACCATATATTTT

d_call: -
v_call: TRBV6-5
j_call: TRBJ1-6
clone_size: -
cdr3_aa: CASRRGASYNSPLHF
cdr3_nt: TGTGCCAGCAGAAGAGGGGCCTCCTATAATTCACCCCTCCACTTT

d_call: -
v_call: TRBV19
j_call: TRBJ1-4
clone_size: -
cdr3_aa: CASGLGSGAAILNEKLFF
cdr3_nt: TGTGCCAGCGGCTTGGGGTCCGGGGCCGCTATTCTGAATGAAAAACTGTTTTTT

d_call: -
v_call: TRBV28
j_call: TRBJ1-2
clone_size: -
cdr3_aa: CASSTGRPYGYTF
cdr3_nt: TGTGCCAGCAGTACAGGCCGGCCCTATGGCTACACCTTC

d_call: TRBD1
v_call: TRBV28
j_call: TRBJ1-2
clone_size: -
cdr3_aa: CASSLAPNTGEKYGYTF
cdr3_nt: TGTGCCAGCAGTCTCGCCCCGAATACAGGGGAGAAGTATGGCTACACCTTC

d_call: TRBD2
v_call: TRBV5-1
j_call: TRBJ2-3
clone_size: -
cdr3_aa: CASTRQRGGDTQYF
cdr3_nt: TGCGCCAGCACCCGCCAGCGGGGGGGGGATACGCAGTATTTT

d_call: -
v_call: TRBV7-2
j_call: TRBJ2-5
clone_size: -
cdr3_aa: CASSLNALGGETQYF
cdr3_nt: TGTGCCAGCAGCTTAAATGCACTAGGAGGGGAGACCCAGTACTTC

d_call: -
v_call: TRBV6-5
j_call: TRBJ1-2
clone_size: -
cdr3_aa: CASSQDGSYGYTF
cdr3_nt: TGTGCCAGCAGTCAGGACGGTAGCTATGGCTACACCTTC

d_call: TRBD1
v_call: TRBV2
j_call: TRBJ1-1
clone_size: once
cdr3_aa: CASKGTPGQGAGTEAFF
cdr3_nt: TGTGCCAGCAAAGGTACTCCGGGACAGGGAGCGGGCACTGAAGCTTTCTTT

d_call: -
v_call: TRBV7-3
j_call: TRBJ2-2
clone_size: -
cdr3_aa: CASSSMLSGEGHRELFF
cdr3_nt: TGTGCCAGCAGCTCGATGCTTAGCGGCGAGGGACACCGGGAGCTGTTTTTT

d_call: -
v_call: TRBV7-9
j_call: TRBJ1-1
clone_size: -
cdr3_aa: CASTPGLGGTEAFF
cdr3_nt: TGTGCCAGCACCCCGGGTCTGGGCGGAACTGAAGCTTTCTTT

d_call: -
v_call: TRBV18
j_call: TRBJ2-5
clone_size: -
cdr3_aa: CASSPPRTSQETQYF
cdr3_nt: TGTGCCAGCTCACCACCGAGGACTTCCCAAGAGACCCAGTACTTC

d_call: -
v_call: TRBV3-1/TRBV3-2
j_call: TRBJ1-2
clone_size: few
cdr3_aa: CASSQAGGLAYGYTF
cdr3_nt: TGTGCCAGCAGCCAAGCTGGGGGGCTCGCTTATGGCTACACCTTC

d_call: -
v_call: TRBV24-1
j_call: TRBJ2-1
clone_size: -
cdr3_aa: CATSDSVPGTVDNEQFF
cdr3_nt: TGTGCCACCAGTGATTCAGTTCCGGGAACGGTAGACAATGAGCAGTTCTTC